The 25 T cell receptor beta chains in this list originate from one sample, sequenced in a study of T cells after yellow fever vaccination. TCRdb called the 5' RACE reads again in MiXCR, with one record for every CDR3 protein. The data contain about 340,000 distinct CDR3 sequences, almost 4% of them seen just once; the ten biggest clones take up 24%. This specimen was PBMCs, taken 5 days after the yellow fever booster vaccination. The origin of the receptors is a man between 18 and 35 years old who received the YFV17D yellow fever vaccine.

This clonotype was seen only a few times. The chain uses TRBV12-3 or TRBV12-4 and TRBJ2-7; unclear D gene. Trimming cost V 5 bases and J 5 bases, with 16 bases left between them. This CDR3 has 14 residues. CDR3 sequence: CASSLPPEDNEQYF. CDR3 bases: TGTGCCAGCAGTCTGCCGCCAGAAGACAACGAGCAGTACTTC.

There are many counts of this clonotype. V usage is TRBV4-1 and J usage is TRBJ2-5, with D tentatively TRBD2 (6 bases). CDR1 MGHRA and CDR2 YSYEKL come from the germline V gene. The V end was cut by 2 bases, the J end by 4 bases, with 8 bases between. This CDR3 is 13 amino acids long. CDR3 protein: CASSQWRGETQYF. The CDR3 DNA is TGCGCCAGCAGCCAATGGAGGGGAGAGACCCAGTACTTC.

This clonotype was counted many times. The V call is TRBV12-3 or TRBV12-4, the J call TRBJ1-5, with a possible D match to TRBD1 (5 bases). The CDR3 sequence is 19 residues long. V shed 7 bases and J shed 2 bases, with 27 bases lying between them. The CDR3 sequence: CASTDPAAGYTSGNQPQHF. CDR3 DNA sequence: TGTGCCAGCACCGATCCCGCTGCAGGGTACACATCAGGCAATCAGCCCCAGCATTTT.

The chain is built from TRBV20-1 and TRBJ2-7; D not resolved. CDR1 is DFQATT and CDR2 is SNEGSKA in the germline V gene (reference sequence). The CDR3 is 12 amino acids. Trimming left V 0 bases short and J 2 bases short, with 5 bases between. DNA of the CDR3: TGCAGTGCTAGAGATGGGACCTACGAGCAGTACTTC. This translates into CSARDGTYEQYF.

This clonotype was observed many times. The genes are TRBV9 and TRBJ2-3, with D perhaps being TRBD1 or TRBD2 (5 bases each). The germline V gene has CDR1 SGDLS and CDR2 YYNGEE. The CDR3 spans 15 residues. V was clipped by 4 bases and J by 2 bases, with 14 bases between them. The DNA of the CDR3 is TGTGCCAGCAGCCCCACCGGGGCGATCACAGATACGCAGTATTTT. The encoded protein is CASSPTGAITDTQYF.

This clonotype was seen a few times. The CDR3 loop is CASRLRTSTTEAFF. The CDR3 DNA is TGTGCCAGCAGACTCAGGACTTCCACTACTGAAGCTTTCTTT. The J gene is TRBJ1-1, the V gene TRBV6-6; D not resolved. From germline, CDR1 is MNHNY and CDR2 SVGAGI (reference sequence). The CDR3 has 14 amino acids. V lost 6 bases to trimming and J lost 5 bases, with 16 bases between them.

This clonotype was counted a few times. The chain couples TRBV4-1 to TRBJ2-2; no definite D call. Germline values: CDR1 MGHRA, CDR2 YSYEKL. V dropped 4 bases and J dropped 5 bases, with 11 bases sitting between them. This CDR3 comprises 14 residues. The CDR3 loop reads CASSPPERTGELFF. CDR3 nucleotides: TGCGCCAGCAGCCCCCCGGAACGGACCGGGGAGCTGTTTTTT.

This clonotype has a handful of counts. The chain joins TRBV9 to TRBJ2-3, with a tentative D call TRBD2 (6 bases). Between the trimmed V and J ends, which lost 3 bases and 2 bases, there was a span of 19 bases. This CDR3 contains 17 residues. Germline values: CDR1 SGDLS, CDR2 YYNGEE. CDR3 sequence: CASSALKTRGITDTQYF. Here the CDR3 DNA reads TGTGCCAGCAGCGCGCTTAAGACTAGGGGAATCACAGATACGCAGTATTTT.

This clonotype turned up a few times. The chain employs TRBV15 and TRBJ1-2; D gene unclear. The length of the CDR3 is 13 residues. The germline V and J ends were trimmed by 3 bases and 5 bases, with 10 bases remaining between them. The germline gives CDR1 LNHNV, CDR2 YYDKDF (reference sequence). This CDR3 is CATSSDLGYGYTF. CDR3 nucleotide sequence: TGTGCCACCAGCAGCGACCTAGGGTATGGCTACACCTTC.

This clonotype was detected a few times. The J gene is TRBJ1-6, the V gene TRBV6-2 or TRBV6-3; D unclear. The CDR3 length is 13 residues. Per germline, CDR1 MNHEY and CDR2 SVGEGT. Trimming cost V 4 bases and J 8 bases, with 9 bases left between them. CDR3 loop: CASSWAEDSPLHF. The CDR3 DNA sequence: TGTGCCAGCAGTTGGGCCGAAGATTCACCCCTCCACTTT.

This clonotype has more than one count but fewer than ten. The chain links TRBV6-5 to TRBJ2-7, with 7 bases aligning to TRBD2. In germline, CDR1 is MNHEY, CDR2 SVGAGI. The CDR3 is 13 residues long. V trimming: 7 bases; J trimming: 4 bases; junction bases outside the gene matches: 7. CDR3 sequence (DNA): TGTGCCAGCATCCAGCAGGGAGGGTACGAGCAGTACTTC. Its protein is CASIQQGGYEQYF.

The chain has TRBV20-1 and TRBJ1-2; D possibly corresponds to TRBD1 (5 bases). The V gene's germline CDR1 is DFQATT and CDR2 SNEGSKA (reference sequence). The CDR3 totals 16 residues. The ends were cut back, 5 bases at V and 0 bases at J, with 19 bases in the middle. Here the CDR3 DNA reads TGCAGTGCTCCGACCTCAAGGGACTTCTCTAACTATGGCTACACCTTC. It is translated as CSAPTSRDFSNYGYTF.

This clonotype occurred many times. V usage is TRBV7-3 and J usage is TRBJ2-1; either TRBD1 or TRBD2 may fit D (5 bases each). The V end was cut by 2 bases, the J end by 4 bases, with 12 bases between. CDR3 length: 15 amino acids. CDR1 and CDR2 from the germline V gene are SGHTA and FQGTGA. This CDR3 reads CASSLVGRGYNEQFF. The CDR3 region has the DNA TGTGCCAGCAGCTTAGTGGGACGGGGATACAATGAGCAGTTCTTC.

In this sample, this clonotype turned up many times. The chain combines TRBV10-3 with TRBJ1-6; 7 bases are a match to TRBD1. This CDR3 has 14 residues. V was pared by 4 bases and J by 5 bases, with 2 bases of the junction left unmatched. The germline V gene encodes CDR1 ENHRY and CDR2 SYGVKD. The DNA for the CDR3 is TGTGCCATCAGTGGACAGGGAGATAATTCACCCCTCCACTTT. Its translation: CAISGQGDNSPLHF.

This clonotype was seen many times. J is TRBJ1-1 and V is TRBV5-1; no clear D gene. V gave up 4 bases and J gave up 0 bases, with 7 bases separating them. The CDR3 extends over 13 amino acids. CDR1 and CDR2 from the germline V gene are SGHRS and YFSETQ. Written as DNA, the CDR3 is TGCGCCAGCAGCCTCTACCTGAACACTGAAGCTTTCTTT. Amino acids: CASSLYLNTEAFF.

This clonotype was seen at least ten times. The chain joins TRBV6-2 or TRBV6-3 to TRBJ2-4; D possibly matches TRBD1 or TRBD2 (6 bases each). Deletions cut 11 bases from V and 8 bases from J, with 22 bases between. The CDR3 has 14 residues. Germline CDR1 MNHEY, CDR2 SVGEGT. The CDR3 DNA reads TGTGCCGTCAACAAGCCGGGGGCAAACTACATTCAGTACTTC. Translating it yields CAVNKPGANYIQYF.

The genes are TRBV9 and TRBJ1-2, with D hard to call. Germline lookup yields CDR1 SGDLS and CDR2 YYNGEE. The CDR3 length is 13 residues. V was shortened by 3 bases and J by 8 bases, with 14 bases between the two germline ends. The CDR3 DNA is TGTGCCAGCAGCGCTCTACCAGTAGGCGGCTACACCTTC. Its translation is CASSALPVGGYTF. Drawing the rest from reference TRBV9 and TRBJ1-2, the complete variable domain is DSGVTQTPKHLITATGQRVTLRCSPRSGDLSVYWYQQSLDQGLQFLIQYYNGEERAKGNILERFSAQQFPDLHSELNLSSLELGDSALYFCASSALPVGGYTFGSGTRLTVV.

This clonotype appeared many times. V is TRBV4-3 and J is TRBJ2-2, with TRBD1 matching 9 bases. The V segment lost 0 bases and the J segment 6 bases; nucleotides outside the gene matches: 11. The germline V gene has CDR1 LGHNA and CDR2 YSLEER. CDR3 size: 18 residues. In DNA, the CDR3 is TGCGCCAGCAGCCAAGATTTGGGACAGGGCGTATTGGCCGGGGAGCTGTTTTTT. This encodes CASSQDLGQGVLAGELFF.

V usage is TRBV6-2 or TRBV6-3 and J usage is TRBJ1-6; 9 bases match TRBD1. J was trimmed by 5 bases and V by 6 bases; bases with no gene match: 5. Germline-derived CDR1 and CDR2 are MNHEY and SVGEGT. The CDR3 covers 15 residues. CDR3: CASSHRTGDNSPLHF. In DNA, the CDR3 is TGTGCCAGCAGCCACAGGACAGGGGATAATTCACCCCTCCACTTT.

The chain couples TRBV19 to TRBJ2-5, with D tentatively TRBD1 (6 bases). CDR3 length equals 15 residues. V lost 0 bases and J 4 bases, leaving 12 bases between the germline ends. Germline loops: CDR1 LNHDA, CDR2 SQIVND (reference sequence). As DNA, the CDR3 is TGTGCCAGTAGTATAGATCGGATAGGGGGAGAGACCCAGTACTTC. The encoded protein is CASSIDRIGGETQYF.

The chain is built from TRBV20-1 and TRBJ2-7; 7 nucleotides match TRBD2. Germline V gene lookup returns CDR1 DFQATT and CDR2 SNEGSKA (reference sequence). J was trimmed by 4 bases and V by 6 bases; bases with no gene match: 9. This CDR3 contains 13 residues. The CDR3 DNA sequence: TGCAGTGCGCTAGCGGTGCCAGTTTACGAGCAGTACTTC. It translates to CSALAVPVYEQYF.

This clonotype turned up a few times. This chain uses TRBV16 with TRBJ1-5; D might be TRBD1 (6 bases). V was clipped by 6 bases and J by 1 base, with 19 bases between them. The CDR3 is 17 residues long. Germline CDR1 and CDR2: KGHSY and FQNENV. In DNA, the CDR3 is TGTGCCAGCAGTACAGGGAGTTTGGGTCTGAGCAATCAGCCCCAGCATTTT. Encoded protein: CASSTGSLGLSNQPQHF.

This clonotype was seen repeatedly, ten times or more. This chain links TRBV4-3 with TRBJ1-1, with D tentatively TRBD1 (5 bases). CDR3 length: 20 residues. Germline values: CDR1 LGHNA, CDR2 YSLEER. V lost 2 bases and J lost 5, with 30 bases in between. CDR3 residues: CASSQTGTSSSFRIGTEAFF. The CDR3 region has the DNA TGCGCCAGCAGCCAAACCGGGACCTCAAGCTCGTTTCGGATTGGGACTGAAGCTTTCTTT.

This clonotype was counted between two and nine times. The rearrangement joins TRBV10-1 to TRBJ2-3; possible D gene TRBD1, 6 bases. The CDR3 runs 14 residues. Trimming stripped 3 bases from V and 3 bases from J, with 10 bases between. CDR1 is WNHNN and CDR2 is SYGVQD in the germline V gene (reference sequence). CDR3 nucleotides: TGCGCCAGCAGTGATGAGGGGGTGACAGATACGCAGTATTTT. This translates into CASSDEGVTDTQYF.

The genes are TRBV29-1 and TRBJ1-1, with D hard to call. The CDR3 length is 16 residues. V lost 1 base and J lost 1, with 16 bases in between. CDR1 SQVTM and CDR2 ANQGSEA come from the germline V gene. The CDR3 nucleotides are TGCAGCGTTGAAGGAGGTATGAAGAATCCGAACACTGAAGCTTTCTTT. Amino acid sequence: CSVEGGMKNPNTEAFF.